What follows are 21 T cell receptor beta chains derived from one specimen sequenced in a study of early T cells in non-severe SARS-CoV-2 infection. TCRdb used MiXCR to reprocess the 5' RACE reads, holding one entry per CDR3 protein. Of around 84,000 distinct CDR3 sequences in the sample, around an eighth were seen once. Input material: whole blood. Receptor source: an adult who was a healthcare worker with PCR-confirmed SARS-CoV-2 infection or an uninfected control (not recorded which).

The chain combines TRBV11-2 with TRBJ2-2, with TRBD2 matching 9 bases. Unmatched junction bases numbered 6, after V lost 3 bases and J lost 7 bases. CDR1 is SGHAT and CDR2 is FQNNGV in the germline V gene. The CDR3 has 15 amino acids. The CDR3 spells CASSFQGLAGGELFF. The DNA for the CDR3 is TGTGCCAGCAGCTTCCAGGGACTAGCTGGCGGGGAGCTGTTTTTT.

The chain has TRBV5-1 and TRBJ2-3, with 8 positions matching TRBD1. Germline CDR1 and CDR2: SGHRS and YFSETQ. The CDR3 length is 13 residues. V shed 7 bases, J shed 6 bases, and the junction held 7 bases outside the gene matches. CDR3 coding DNA: TGCGCCAGCCATCGGACAGGGAGGGATACGCAGTATTTT. Residues: CASHRTGRDTQYF.

The V gene is TRBV12-3 or TRBV12-4, the J gene TRBJ2-2; D unclear. Trimming took 3 bases from V and 5 from J, leaving 7 bases between them. CDR3 length: 13 amino acids. CDR3 sequence (DNA): TGTGCCAGCAGTTTTCGGGTTACCGGGGAGCTGTTTTTT. This sequence encodes CASSFRVTGELFF.

There are a few counts of this clonotype. This chain connects TRBV6-5 to TRBJ2-1; no reliable D call. V gave up 2 bases and J gave up 9 bases, with 8 bases separating them. CDR3 length: 12 amino acids. Looked up from germline, CDR1 is MNHEY and CDR2 is SVGAGI. In nucleotides, the CDR3 is TGTGCCAGCAGTTACCGGATGGGTGAGCAGTTCTTC. Residues: CASSYRMGEQFF.

This sequence joins TRBV18 and TRBJ2-7; 8 bases align to TRBD1. CDR1 KGHSH and CDR2 LQKENI come from the germline V gene. CDR3 length: 16 residues. J was trimmed by 1 base and V by 4 bases; bases with no gene match: 9. The CDR3 reads CASSLLGQGRSYEQYF. CDR3 sequence (DNA): TGTGCCAGCTCACTCCTAGGACAGGGAAGGTCCTACGAGCAGTACTTC.

This clonotype came up a few times. This sequence joins TRBV10-3 and TRBJ2-5; tentative D call: TRBD1 (5 bases). Germline V gene sequence: CDR1 ENHRY, CDR2 SYGVKD. CDR3 size: 14 residues. Trimming cost V 3 bases and J 2 bases, with 10 bases left between them. Here the CDR3 reads CAISDRAWQETQYF. The CDR3 DNA reads TGTGCCATCAGTGACAGGGCTTGGCAAGAGACCCAGTACTTC.

The chain carries TRBV29-1 and TRBJ1-1; D uncertain. With 4 bases removed from V and 6 bases from J, the gap between germline ends came to 9 bases. The germline CDR1 and CDR2 sequences are SQVTM and ANQGSEA. The CDR3 is made up of 11 amino acids. This CDR3 is CSVVPRAEAFF. As DNA, the CDR3 is TGCAGCGTTGTCCCTAGGGCTGAAGCTTTCTTT.

This clonotype was observed a few times. The genes are TRBV29-1 and TRBJ2-6; no clear D. CDR3 length: 16 residues. Germline loops: CDR1 SQVTM, CDR2 ANQGSEA. With 3 bases removed from V and 3 bases from J, the gap between germline ends came to 15 bases. CDR3 nucleotides: TGCAGCGTTGACCAGACCCCGAACAGTGGGGCCAACGTCCTGACTTTC. Translating gives CSVDQTPNSGANVLTF.

This clonotype was counted at least ten times. The rearrangement joins TRBV5-4 to TRBJ2-7, with 11 bases aligning to TRBD1. The V and J ends lost 4 bases and 4 bases, in that order; junction bases with no gene match: 10. The CDR3 spans 16 residues. Germline CDR1 reads SGHNT; CDR2 reads YYREEE (reference sequence). CDR3 residues: CASSPDRGTGGYEQYF. In DNA form, the CDR3 reads TGTGCCAGCAGCCCGGATCGGGGGACAGGGGGATACGAGCAGTACTTC.

This clonotype appeared a few times. This chain uses TRBV7-9 with TRBJ2-1; 7 nucleotides line up with TRBD2. Per the germline V gene, CDR1 is SEHNR and CDR2 is FQNEAQ (reference sequence). The CDR3 totals 15 residues. V shed 4 bases, J shed 9 bases, and the junction held 12 bases outside the gene matches. CDR3 protein: CASSSLGGGPSEQFF. CDR3 DNA: TGTGCCAGCAGCTCCCTGGGGGGAGGGCCGAGTGAGCAGTTCTTC.

This clonotype appeared a few times. The V call is TRBV2, the J call TRBJ2-1; 14 bases line up with TRBD2. V shed 10 bases, J shed 0 bases, and the junction held 8 bases outside the gene matches. CDR1 and CDR2 from the germline V gene are SNHLY and FYNNEI. The CDR3 covers 17 residues. The chain's CDR3 is CATPGLAGASSYNEQFF. CDR3 DNA sequence: TGTGCCACACCGGGACTAGCGGGGGCGAGCTCCTACAATGAGCAGTTCTTC.

This sequence joins TRBV6-6 and TRBJ2-1; a possible D gene is TRBD2 (6 bases). The V gene lost 0 bases and the J gene lost 2 bases, with 11 bases spanning the gap. The V gene's germline CDR1 is MNHNY and CDR2 SVGAGI (reference sequence). The CDR3 spans 16 residues. The CDR3 DNA sequence: TGTGCCAGCAGTTACTCGCCCCCGGGGGCCTACAATGAGCAGTTCTTC. It encodes CASSYSPPGAYNEQFF.

This clonotype occurred many times. The J gene is TRBJ2-1, the V gene TRBV7-9; possibly TRBD1 for D (6 bases). The CDR3 runs 15 residues. CDR1 SEHNR and CDR2 FQNEAQ come from the germline V gene (reference sequence). The V gene lost 2 bases and the J gene lost 2 bases, with 10 bases spanning the gap. CDR3 region: CASSLRTETYNEQFF. The CDR3 DNA reads as TGTGCCAGCAGCTTAAGGACAGAGACCTACAATGAGCAGTTCTTC.

This clonotype was counted only a few times. The V and J genes are TRBV6-1 and TRBJ2-2, with 11 bases lining up with TRBD2. V trimming: 7 bases; J trimming: 3 bases; junction bases outside the gene matches: 7. This CDR3 is 16 amino acids long. The germline V gene has CDR1 MNHNS and CDR2 SASEGT. CDR3 in amino acids: CASTSTSGAYTGELFF. Here the CDR3 DNA reads TGTGCCAGCACCTCGACTAGCGGGGCCTACACCGGGGAGCTGTTTTTT.

This clonotype has just a few counts. This chain uses TRBV7-9 with TRBJ2-1, with TRBD2 matching over 8 bases. Germline-derived CDR1 and CDR2 are SEHNR and FQNEAQ (reference sequence). Germline trimming cut 1 base from V and 8 bases from J; bases unmatched to any gene: 10. The CDR3 contains 16 residues. The CDR3 DNA sequence: TGTGCCAGCAGCTTAGGGGTCAGCGGGAGTATCGATGAGCAGTTCTTC. Translated: CASSLGVSGSIDEQFF.

This clonotype was seen ten or more times. The chain is built from TRBV5-4 and TRBJ2-1; TRBD2 matches 8 bases. V shed 5 bases, J shed 0 bases, and the junction held 10 bases outside the gene matches. The CDR3 spans 17 residues. Germline assignment: CDR1 SGHNT and CDR2 YYREEE (reference sequence). The CDR3 sequence is CASSRTTGTSSYNEQFF. The CDR3 nucleotides are TGTGCCAGCAGTCGAACTACCGGGACTAGCTCCTACAATGAGCAGTTCTTC.

This clonotype was counted ten times or more. The chain is built from TRBV9 and TRBJ1-6; D ambiguous. From germline, CDR1 is SGDLS and CDR2 YYNGEE. There are 13 residues in the CDR3. Deletions cut 0 bases from V and 8 bases from J, with 6 bases between. CDR3 nucleotide sequence: TGTGCCAGCAGCGTAGAGAGGGATTCACCCCTCCACTTT. It translates to CASSVERDSPLHF.

This clonotype was seen a handful of times. The chain combines TRBV5-4 with TRBJ2-3, with 7 bases matching TRBD2. The germline gives CDR1 SGHNT, CDR2 YYREEE (reference sequence). Trimming removed 3 bases from V and 0 bases from J; junction bases left unmatched: 7. This CDR3 has 16 amino acids. Written as DNA, the CDR3 is TGTGCCAGCAGCTGGGGAACTAGCGTTAGCACAGATACGCAGTATTTT. This gives the protein CASSWGTSVSTDTQYF.

The chain combines TRBV3-1 with TRBJ1-2; D is undetermined. Trimming cost V 2 bases and J 8 bases, with 9 bases left between them. Germline V gene sequence: CDR1 LGHDT, CDR2 YNNKEL (reference sequence). The CDR3 extends over 12 amino acids. The CDR3 here is CASSQPPGGYTF. Here the CDR3 DNA reads TGTGCCAGCAGCCAACCACCGGGGGGCTACACCTTC. The variable domain in full, with the rest retrieved from reference TRBV3-1 and TRBJ1-2, is DTAVSQTPKYLVTQMGNDKSIKCEQNLGHDTMYWYKQDSKKFLKIMFSYNNKELIINETVPNRFSPKSPDKAHLNLHINSLELGDSAVYFCASSQPPGGYTFGSGTRLTVV.

The rearrangement links TRBV5-1 to TRBJ2-7; TRBD1 matches 8 bases. The CDR3 covers 14 residues. Germline loops: CDR1 SGHRS, CDR2 YFSETQ. J lost 1 base, V lost 4 bases, and 4 bases had no gene match. CDR3 DNA: TGCGCCAGCAGCCCTCGGACAGGGTCCTACGAGCAGTACTTC. Protein product: CASSPRTGSYEQYF.

The rearrangement links TRBV20-1 to TRBJ2-3; 10 nucleotides align to TRBD1. The CDR3 totals 13 residues. The ends lost 5 bases at V and 4 bases at J; junction bases unmatched: 3. The germline V gene encodes CDR1 DFQATT and CDR2 SNEGSKA (reference sequence). The CDR3 nucleotides are TGCAGTGCTCCGGGACAGGGGCCAGATACGCAGTATTTT. Protein sequence: CSAPGQGPDTQYF.